These 22 T cell receptor beta chains came from one sample sequenced in a study of blood T cell repertoires in COVID-19. Method: immunoSEQ multiplex PCR; TCRdb's copy keeps in-frame clones and lacks some. The sample contains approximately 240,000 clones, about 86% of which appear only once. The sequenced material came from PBMCs or T cells enriched from blood (not recorded which). These receptors were obtained from a woman in her thirties or forties with acute COVID-19.

V and J are TRBV1 and TRBJ1-5; no DNA check was done on the table's D call, TRBD1. TRBV1 is a recognized pseudogene. The CDR3 totals 18 residues. In DNA form, the CDR3 reads TGCACCAGCAGCCCACAGCCCCTAGGACAGGGAAAAGCTCAGCCCCAGCATTTT. Translation: CTSSPQPLGQGKAQPQHF.

This chain joins TRBV19 and TRBJ1-1; 7 nucleotides line up with TRBD1. This CDR3 spans 17 amino acids. CDR1 is LNHDA, CDR2 SQIVND, per germline (reference sequence). J was trimmed by 4 bases and V by 7 bases; bases with no gene match: 18. CDR3 in amino acids: CASTAGWGTDHFTEAFF. CDR3 nucleotides: TGTGCCAGTACAGCCGGGTGGGGGACAGACCATTTCACTGAAGCTTTCTTT.

This clone came up a few times. The CDR3: CASSLGRGLYNEQFF. DNA for the CDR3: TGTGCCAGCAGCTTAGGTAGGGGGCTCTACAATGAGCAGTTCTTC. The chain uses TRBV7-6 and TRBJ2-1; 7 bases fit TRBD1. CDR3 length: 15 amino acids. V lost 1 base to trimming and J lost 3 bases; unmatched junction nucleotides: 3. Germline loops: CDR1 SGHVS, CDR2 FNYEAQ. Looking up the rest from reference TRBV7-6 and TRBJ2-1 gives the full variable domain: GAGVSQSPRYKVTKRGQDVALRCDPISGHVSLYWYRQALGQGPEFLTYFNYEAQQDKSGLPNDRFSAERPEGSISTLTIQRTEQRDSAMYRCASSLGRGLYNEQFFGPGTRLTVL.

The chain recombines TRBV28 with TRBJ1-2; D perhaps matches TRBD1 (6 bases). There are 13 residues in the CDR3. V gave up 3 bases and J gave up 4 bases, with 9 bases separating them. In germline, CDR1 is MDHEN, CDR2 SYDVKM. The CDR3 DNA is TGTGCCAGCAGTTTGACAGGCCTCTATGGCTACACCTTC. It yields the protein CASSLTGLYGYTF.

The rearrangement links TRBV5-1 to TRBJ1-2; D might be TRBD1 (5 bases). The V end was cut by 3 bases, the J end by 2 bases, with 11 bases between. Germline assignment: CDR1 SGHRS and CDR2 YFSETQ. The CDR3 loop spans 14 amino acids. The CDR3 here is CASSSGGSNYGYTF. CDR3 DNA: TGCGCCAGCAGCTCCGGGGGGTCCAACTATGGCTACACCTTC.

This clone was observed once. The chain joins TRBV5-4 to TRBJ2-7, with 10 bases that match TRBD1. This CDR3 spans 14 amino acids. Per the germline V gene, CDR1 is SGHNT and CDR2 is YYREEE (reference sequence). J gave up 5 bases and V 0 bases, and 2 bases lay outside the gene matches. CDR3 protein: CASSLGQGADEQYF. Here the CDR3 DNA reads TGTGCCAGCAGCTTGGGACAGGGGGCCGACGAGCAGTACTTC.

CDR3 residues: CASSTGGGFSVSPLHF. For the CDR3, the DNA is TGTGCCAGCAGCACAGGGGGAGGATTCTCGGTTTCACCCCTCCACTTT. This chain uses TRBV7-2 with TRBJ1-6; TRBD1 aligns across 8 bases. Unmatched junction bases numbered 12, after V lost 5 bases and J lost 9 bases. The CDR3 has 16 amino acids. Germline values: CDR1 SGHTA, CDR2 FQGNSA.

The J gene is TRBJ2-5, the V gene TRBV2, with D perhaps TRBD1 (6 bases). This CDR3 is 18 amino acids long. In germline, CDR1 is SNHLY, CDR2 FYNNEI. V was shortened by 5 bases and J by 2 bases, with 24 bases between the two germline ends. CDR3 sequence reads: CASSPKRAGEWWQETQYF. CDR3 DNA: TGTGCCAGCAGTCCGAAAAGGGCAGGGGAGTGGTGGCAAGAGACCCAGTACTTC.

The chain employs TRBV19 and TRBJ2-1, with D unresolved. Trimming pared 1 base from V and 5 bases from J, leaving 12 bases between. CDR1 and CDR2 (germline): LNHDA, SQIVND (reference sequence). The CDR3 runs to 15 residues. CDR3 protein: CASSIAPGSNNEQFF. The CDR3 DNA is TGTGCCAGTAGTATAGCCCCTGGCAGTAACAATGAGCAGTTCTTC.

J is TRBJ2-1 and V is TRBV20-1, with 7 bases fitting TRBD2. The germline gives CDR1 DFQATT, CDR2 SNEGSKA (reference sequence). V gave up 3 bases and J gave up 3 bases; unmatched junction bases: 8. This CDR3 comprises 15 residues. The CDR3 DNA follows: TGCAGTGCTAGTTGGGATAGCGGGTTCTACAATGAGCAGTTCTTC. This translates into CSASWDSGFYNEQFF.

The rearrangement uses TRBV20-1 and TRBJ2-7, with a weak D call TRBD2 (5 bases). Germline loops: CDR1 DFQATT, CDR2 SNEGSKA (reference sequence). V was pared by 6 bases and J by 4 bases, with 10 bases between. This CDR3 has 11 amino acids. The CDR3 region is CSARGGYEQYF. The CDR3 DNA reads TGCAGTGCCCGGGGTGGTTACGAGCAGTACTTC.

This clone was found a few times. J is TRBJ1-2 and V is TRBV18; TRBD1 might be the D (5 bases). The CDR3 loop spans 15 amino acids. Germline assignment: CDR1 KGHSH and CDR2 LQKENI. V dropped 3 bases and J dropped 5 bases, with 16 bases sitting between them. CDR3 sequence reads: CASSPDLAGRYGYTF. CDR3 in DNA: TGTGCCAGCTCACCCGACCTGGCAGGGAGGTATGGCTACACCTTC.

The table lists this clone with a count of one. J is TRBJ2-3 and V is TRBV6-5, with no clear D. The CDR3 runs to 12 residues. Trimming took off 9 bases at V and 4 bases at J, with 11 bases between the two ends. CDR1 and CDR2 (germline): MNHEY, SVGAGI. The CDR3, as DNA: TGTGCCAGTTTTGCAGGTCCAGATACGCAGTATTTT. This codes for CASFAGPDTQYF.

The chain joins TRBV6-5 to TRBJ1-1, with 7 bases fitting TRBD1. The CDR3 is made up of 11 amino acids. Trimming removed 6 bases from V and 10 bases from J; junction bases left unmatched: 5. CDR1 and CDR2 from the germline V gene are MNHEY and SVGAGI. The CDR3 sequence: CASSQGEAAFF. CDR3 in DNA: TGTGCCAGCAGCCAGGGGGAGGCAGCTTTCTTT.

This clone showed up just once. This sequence joins TRBV5-5 and TRBJ1-4; D remains ambiguous. The CDR3 sequence is 15 residues long. Germline V gene data show CDR1 as SGHKS and CDR2 as YYEKEE (reference sequence). With 0 bases removed from V and 2 bases from J, the gap between germline ends came to 8 bases. The CDR3 region is CASSLGGKTNEKLFF. CDR3 nucleotides: TGTGCCAGCAGCTTGGGAGGGAAGACTAATGAAAAACTGTTTTTT.

Written as DNA, the CDR3 is TGCGCCAGCAGGGGAGATCATGGCTACACCTTC. It is translated as CASRGDHGYTF. The rearrangement uses TRBV23-1 and TRBJ1-2; D gene ambiguous. TRBV23-1 is marked as an open reading frame, function uncertain. Trimming took 6 bases from V and 6 from J, leaving 8 bases between them. This CDR3 spans 11 amino acids.

The chain couples TRBV7-3 to TRBJ2-7, with 7 bases matching TRBD2. The V and J ends lost 2 bases and 2 bases, in that order; junction bases with no gene match: 6. The CDR3 runs 15 residues. Looked up from germline, CDR1 is SGHTA and CDR2 is FQGTGA. CDR3 region: CASSLGLAAPYEQYF. The CDR3, as DNA: TGTGCCAGCAGCTTAGGTCTAGCGGCCCCCTACGAGCAGTACTTC.

This clone has a single count. CDR3 in DNA: TGTGCCAGCAGGAAGGCGACAGTATTTAGCAATCAGCCCCAGCATTTT. This codes for CASRKATVFSNQPQHF. The rearrangement uses TRBV28 and TRBJ1-5; D is perhaps TRBD1 (5 bases). V was shortened by 6 bases and J by 0 bases, with 15 bases between the two germline ends. CDR1 is MDHEN and CDR2 is SYDVKM in the germline V gene. CDR3 length: 16 amino acids.

The rearrangement joins TRBV2 to TRBJ2-7; 9 nucleotides line up with TRBD2. The CDR3 spans 13 residues. V was clipped by 9 bases and J by 1 base; unmatched bases: 4. Per germline, CDR1 SNHLY and CDR2 FYNNEI. The CDR3 DNA follows: TGTGCCAGACAGCGGGAGGATTCCTACGAGCAGTACTTC. It yields the protein CARQREDSYEQYF. Supplemented by reference TRBV2 and TRBJ2-7, the full variable domain reads EPEVTQTPSHQVTQMGQEVILRCVPISNHLYFYWYRQILGQKVEFLVSFYNNEISEKSEIFDDQFSVERPDGSNFTLKIRSTKLEDSAMYFCARQREDSYEQYFGPGTRLTVT.

The CDR3 nucleotides read TGCGCCAGCAGCTGGGACAGGGGAGAGACCCAGTACTTC. Amino acid sequence: CASSWDRGETQYF. The chain uses TRBV5-1 and TRBJ2-5; 10 nucleotides line up with TRBD1. From germline, CDR1 is SGHRS and CDR2 YFSETQ. The CDR3 has 13 residues. V lost 3 bases, J lost 4 bases, and 0 bases stayed unmatched.

V and J are TRBV6-5 and TRBJ2-3; 7 bases agree with TRBD2. V trimming: 6 bases; J trimming: 7 bases; junction bases outside the gene matches: 13. This CDR3 has 15 amino acids. Germline V lookup: CDR1 MNHEY, CDR2 SVGAGI. CDR3 in DNA: TGTGCCAGCAGGGACGCGGCGGGAGTAGGTAATACGCAGTATTTT. Translated, it gives CASRDAAGVGNTQYF.

V is TRBV3-1 (or the pseudogene TRBV3-2) and J is TRBJ1-1, with a weak D call TRBD1 (6 bases). With 0 bases removed from V and 2 bases from J, the gap between germline ends came to 16 bases. This CDR3 is built from 17 residues. CDR1 and CDR2 from the germline V gene are LGHDT and YNNKEL (reference sequence). The CDR3 region has the DNA TGTGCCAGCAGCCAAGACGTGGACAGCACCCTAAACACTGAAGCTTTCTTT. Its translation: CASSQDVDSTLNTEAFF.